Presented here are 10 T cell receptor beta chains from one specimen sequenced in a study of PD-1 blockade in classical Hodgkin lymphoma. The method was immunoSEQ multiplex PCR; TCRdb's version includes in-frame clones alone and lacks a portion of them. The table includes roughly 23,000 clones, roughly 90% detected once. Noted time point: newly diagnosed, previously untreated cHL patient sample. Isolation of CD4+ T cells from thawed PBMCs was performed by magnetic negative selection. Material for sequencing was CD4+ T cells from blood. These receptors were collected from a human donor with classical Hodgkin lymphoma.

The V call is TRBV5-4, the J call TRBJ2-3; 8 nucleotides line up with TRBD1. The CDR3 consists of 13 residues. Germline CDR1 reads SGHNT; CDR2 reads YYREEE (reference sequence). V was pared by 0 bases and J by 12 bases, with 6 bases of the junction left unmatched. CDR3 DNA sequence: TGTGCCAGCAGCTTGGAGACGCCAGGGGGCCAGTATTTT. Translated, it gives CASSLETPGGQYF.

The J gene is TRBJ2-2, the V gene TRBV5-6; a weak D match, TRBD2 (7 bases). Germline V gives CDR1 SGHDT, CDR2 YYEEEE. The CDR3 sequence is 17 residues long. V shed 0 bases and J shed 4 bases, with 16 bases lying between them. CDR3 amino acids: CASSLAGGRSGTGELFF. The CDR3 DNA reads TGTGCCAGCAGCTTGGCCGGGGGGCGGTCGGGCACCGGGGAGCTGTTTTTT.

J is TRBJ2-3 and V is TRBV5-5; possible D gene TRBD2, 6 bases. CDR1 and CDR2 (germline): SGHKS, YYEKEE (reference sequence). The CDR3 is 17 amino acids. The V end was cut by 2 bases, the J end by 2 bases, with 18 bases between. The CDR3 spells CASSFDSRGTFTDTQYF. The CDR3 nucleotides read TGTGCCAGCAGCTTCGATTCCCGGGGGACCTTCACAGATACGCAGTATTTT.

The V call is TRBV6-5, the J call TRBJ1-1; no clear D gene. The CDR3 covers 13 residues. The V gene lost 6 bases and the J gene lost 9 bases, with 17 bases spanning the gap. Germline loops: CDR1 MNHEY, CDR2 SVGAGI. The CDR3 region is CASRVGLGGKAFF. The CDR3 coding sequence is TGTGCCAGCAGAGTGGGATTGGGAGGGAAAGCTTTCTTT.

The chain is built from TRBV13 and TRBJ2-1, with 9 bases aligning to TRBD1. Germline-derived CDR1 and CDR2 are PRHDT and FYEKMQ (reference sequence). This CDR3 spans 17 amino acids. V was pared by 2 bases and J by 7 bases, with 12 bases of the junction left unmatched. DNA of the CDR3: TGTGCCAGCAGCTTAATGCCACGGACAGGGGAAAAAAATGAGCAGTTCTTC. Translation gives CASSLMPRTGEKNEQFF. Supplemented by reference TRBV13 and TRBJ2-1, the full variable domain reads AAGVIQSPRHLIKEKRETATLKCYPIPRHDTVYWYQQGPGQDPQFLISFYEKMQSDKGSIPDRFSAQQFSDYHSELNMSSLELGDSALYFCASSLMPRTGEKNEQFFGPGTRLTVL.

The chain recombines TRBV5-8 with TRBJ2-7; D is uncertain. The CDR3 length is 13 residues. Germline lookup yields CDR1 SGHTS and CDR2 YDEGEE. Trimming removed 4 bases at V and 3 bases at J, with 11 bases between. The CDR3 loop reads CASSLLTGYEQYF. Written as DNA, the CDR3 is TGTGCCAGCAGCCTATTGACCGGCTACGAGCAGTACTTC.

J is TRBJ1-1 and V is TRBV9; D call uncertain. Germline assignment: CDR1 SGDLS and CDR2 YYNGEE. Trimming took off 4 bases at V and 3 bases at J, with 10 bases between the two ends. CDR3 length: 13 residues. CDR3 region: CASSSTKDTEAFF. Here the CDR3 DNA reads TGTGCCAGCAGCTCGACTAAGGACACTGAAGCTTTCTTT.

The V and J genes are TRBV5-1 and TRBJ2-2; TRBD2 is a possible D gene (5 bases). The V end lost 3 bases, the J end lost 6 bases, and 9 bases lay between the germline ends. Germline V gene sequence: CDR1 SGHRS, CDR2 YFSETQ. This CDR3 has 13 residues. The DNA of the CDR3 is TGCGCCAGCAGCTCCACTAGGGCCGGGGAGCTGTTTTTT. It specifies CASSSTRAGELFF.

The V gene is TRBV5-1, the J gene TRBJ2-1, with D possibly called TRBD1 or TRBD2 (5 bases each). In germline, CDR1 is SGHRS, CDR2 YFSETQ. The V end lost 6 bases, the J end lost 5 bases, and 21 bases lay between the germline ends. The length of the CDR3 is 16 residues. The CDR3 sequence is CASTSVGEFIHNEQFF. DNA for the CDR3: TGCGCCAGCACCTCGGTGGGGGAGTTTATACACAATGAGCAGTTCTTC.

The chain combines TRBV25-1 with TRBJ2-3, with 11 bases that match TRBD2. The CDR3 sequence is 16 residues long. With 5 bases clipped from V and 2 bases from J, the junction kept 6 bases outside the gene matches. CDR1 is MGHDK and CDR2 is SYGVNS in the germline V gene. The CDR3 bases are TGTGCCAGCAGTCCTCGACTAGCGGGATTCACAGATACGCAGTATTTT. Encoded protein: CASSPRLAGFTDTQYF.